Listed below are T cell receptor beta chains from one sample, sequenced in a study of neurological immune-mediated disorders. TCRdb processed the 5' RACE reads anew with MiXCR; each CDR3 protein has one entry. The sample contains 55,000 to 70,000 distinct CDR3 sequences, roughly 4.9% of which appear only once. Sequencing was carried out using PBMCs. These receptors originate from a human donor with multiple sclerosis. The donor label of this sample is uncertain. Both conserved end residues are part of each CDR3. A D gene is named only where the DNA matches it firmly. Size is stated for part of the rows, as once, few or many counts, or as a class when the clone is expanded.

-	many	TRBV12-3/TRBV12-4	TRBJ1-1	TGTGCCAGCAGTTGGGGAGGGACTGAAGCTTTCTTT	CASSWGGTEAFF
TRBD1	-	TRBV12-3/TRBV12-4	TRBJ2-1	TGTGCCAGCAGCCTACGGACAGGGGGGGACAATGAGCAGTTCTTC	CASSLRTGGDNEQFF
-	many	TRBV10-3	TRBJ1-1	TGTGCCATCAGTTACAGGGATAACACTGAAGCTTTCTTT	CAISYRDNTEAFF
TRBD1	many	TRBV5-1	TRBJ1-2	TGCGCCAGCAGGCTAAGGACAGGGAACGGCTACACCTTC	CASRLRTGNGYTF
TRBD2	once	TRBV20-1	TRBJ2-1	TGCAGTGCTAGTAGCCCGAATACGGGGGGTAATGAGCAGTTCTTT	CSASSPNTGGNEQFF
TRBD2	many	TRBV29-1	TRBJ2-3	TGCAGCGTCTTACTAGCGGGGGGGTACACAGATACGCAGTATTTT	CSVLLAGGYTDTQYF
-	many	TRBV5-1	TRBJ2-5	TGCGCCAGCAGCTTGGAAGGTTTGGAGACCCAGTACTTC	CASSLEGLETQYF
-	many	TRBV12-3/TRBV12-4	TRBJ1-5	TGTGCCAGCAGTTTGACCGCATCGGGCTATCAGCCCCAGCATTTT	CASSLTASGYQPQHF
-	many	TRBV15	TRBJ2-3	TGTGCCACCAGCAGGGGAGCAGGAGATACGCAGTATTTT	CATSRGAGDTQYF
TRBD2	many	TRBV9	TRBJ2-1	TGTGCCAGCAGCGTAGTTTACCGCGGGGGGTCGGGAAACGATGAGCAGTTCTTC	CASSVVYRGGSGNDEQFF
-	few	TRBV20-1	TRBJ1-2	TGCAGTGCTGGGGGGGACTGGGGCTACACCTTC	CSAGGDWGYTF
-	many	TRBV5-5	TRBJ2-3	TGTGCCAGCAGCGGCTTCACAGATACGCAGTATTTT	CASSGFTDTQYF
-	few	TRBV20-1	TRBJ2-5	TGCAGTGCTAGAGTCCCCAGACAAGAGACCCAGTACTTC	CSARVPRQETQYF
-	many	TRBV14	TRBJ2-7	TGTGCCAGCAGCCAAGATCGGGTACTAGGAGCCTACGAGCAGTACTTC	CASSQDRVLGAYEQYF
TRBD1	many	TRBV5-1	TRBJ1-2	TGCGCCAGCAGCTCCCGGGACAGGGGACCCTATGGCTACACCTTC	CASSSRDRGPYGYTF